The 20 T cell receptor beta chains below come from one sample, sequenced in a study of blood T cell repertoires in COVID-19. TCRdb's table, derived via immunoSEQ multiplex PCR, lists solely in-frame clones and lacks some. The repertoire includes 150,000 to 200,000 clones, around 83% of them detected once, and 13% sits in the top ten. Specimen: peripheral blood. These receptors came from a man aged 70 or older who had recovered from COVID-19.

The chain has TRBV11-2 and TRBJ1-1, with 7 positions matching TRBD1. Unmatched junction bases numbered 5, after V lost 1 base and J lost 6 bases. The length of the CDR3 is 14 residues. Germline CDR1 and CDR2: SGHAT and FQNNGV. CDR3 residues: CASSLATGASEAFF. DNA for the CDR3: TGTGCCAGCAGCTTAGCCACAGGGGCCTCTGAAGCTTTCTTT.

V usage is TRBV6-2 or TRBV6-3 and J usage is TRBJ2-7, with D perhaps TRBD1 (6 bases). This CDR3 region has 13 residues. The V gene lost 4 bases and the J gene lost 2 bases, with 9 bases spanning the gap. CDR1 and CDR2 from the germline V gene are MNHEY and SVGEGT. CDR3 bases: TGTGCCAGCAGTTTGTGGACAGCCTACGAGCAGTACTTC. Protein: CASSLWTAYEQYF.

V gene TRBV5-8 combines with J gene TRBJ2-2, with 9 bases matching TRBD2. V dropped 4 bases and J dropped 4; count of bases not matched to a gene: 11. This CDR3 region has 17 residues. CDR1 and CDR2 from the germline V gene are SGHTS and YDEGEE. CDR3 loop: CASSPIFSGRLTGELFF. In DNA form, the CDR3 reads TGTGCCAGCAGCCCTATTTTTAGCGGGAGACTCACCGGGGAGCTGTTTTTT.

The CDR3 region is CASSHGTANTGELFF. As DNA, the CDR3 is TGCGCCAGCAGCCATGGGACAGCGAACACCGGGGAGCTGTTTTTT. The chain combines TRBV10-1 with TRBJ2-2; 7 bases align to TRBD1. The CDR3 is made up of 15 amino acids. V dropped 6 bases and J dropped 0; count of bases not matched to a gene: 4. CDR1 and CDR2 (germline): WNHNN, SYGVQD (reference sequence).

This clone is a singleton in its sample. The chain combines TRBV5-8 with TRBJ1-2, with D perhaps matching TRBD1 (5 bases). The CDR3 extends over 16 amino acids. Germline assignment: CDR1 SGHTS and CDR2 YDEGEE. Deletions cut 2 bases from V and 6 bases from J, with 20 bases between. The CDR3 nucleotides read TGTGCCAGCAGCTTACCAGACCTTTCCCAAGGGGATGGCTACACCTTC. Translation: CASSLPDLSQGDGYTF.

The chain is built from TRBV19 and TRBJ2-1; 10 positions agree with TRBD2. The length of the CDR3 is 16 residues. The germline V gene has CDR1 LNHDA and CDR2 SQIVND (reference sequence). V was clipped by 4 bases and J by 9 bases; unmatched bases: 12. The CDR3 reads CASSTRSGRRVGEQFF. The DNA for the CDR3 is TGTGCCAGTAGTACCCGTAGCGGGAGGAGGGTCGGTGAGCAGTTCTTC.

The V call is TRBV6-5, the J call TRBJ2-3, with 7 bases that match TRBD1. Germline V CDR1 and CDR2: MNHEY, SVGAGI. CDR3 length equals 14 residues. Losses at the gene ends were 6 bases for V and 6 bases for J; bases not matched to a gene: 9. The CDR3 bases are TGTGCCAGCAGGATACAGGGGATAAGGGATACGCAGTATTTT. This gives the protein CASRIQGIRDTQYF.

This clone was recorded only once. This chain uses TRBV3-1 (or the pseudogene TRBV3-2) with TRBJ1-1; 8 bases are shared with TRBD1. V was clipped by 6 bases and J by 4 bases; unmatched bases: 10. Germline V CDR1 and CDR2: LGHDT, YNNKEL (reference sequence). The CDR3 runs 15 residues. The CDR3 DNA sequence: TGTGCCAGCAGTCCCGACTCGACAGGGGCCACTGAAGCTTTCTTT. Protein sequence: CASSPDSTGATEAFF.

This chain links TRBV9 with TRBJ1-1; 8 bases line up with TRBD1. This CDR3 has 15 amino acids. Per the germline V gene, CDR1 is SGDLS and CDR2 is YYNGEE. Losses at the gene ends were 4 bases for V and 1 base for J; bases not matched to a gene: 6. CDR3 residues: CASSPLGTGNTEAFF. The CDR3 DNA follows: TGTGCCAGCAGCCCACTCGGGACAGGGAACACTGAAGCTTTCTTT.

This clone was recorded only once. V is TRBV4-2 and J is TRBJ2-2; the match to TRBD1 covers 8 bases. The J segment lost 0 bases and the V segment lost 4 bases, leaving 4 bases of the junction unmatched. This CDR3 comprises 16 residues. Germline V lookup: CDR1 LGHNA, CDR2 YNFKEQ. CDR3 DNA: TGTGCCAGCAGCCCTGGACAGGGCGCGAACACCGGGGAGCTGTTTTTT. Translated, it gives CASSPGQGANTGELFF.

V usage is TRBV28 and J usage is TRBJ2-7; 7 bases are a match to TRBD1. Looked up from germline, CDR1 is MDHEN and CDR2 is SYDVKM. V lost 3 bases, J lost 2 bases, and 10 bases stayed unmatched. This CDR3 is 16 amino acids long. CDR3 DNA sequence: TGTGCCAGCAGTTTGTCAAACAGGGGATGGACCTACGAGCAGTACTTC. It yields the protein CASSLSNRGWTYEQYF.

The chain combines TRBV5-4 with TRBJ2-3, with D unclear. Trimming cost V 2 bases and J 0 bases, with 7 bases left between them. CDR3 length: 14 residues. Germline CDR1 is SGHNT and CDR2 is YYREEE (reference sequence). The CDR3, as DNA: TGTGCCAGCAGCTTAAGCCATAGCACAGATACGCAGTATTTT. This encodes CASSLSHSTDTQYF.

This chain connects TRBV5-4 to TRBJ2-7; tentative D call: TRBD2 (5 bases). V dropped 4 bases and J dropped 3 bases, with 14 bases sitting between them. This CDR3 is 14 amino acids long. Germline-derived CDR1 and CDR2 are SGHNT and YYREEE (reference sequence). The CDR3 here is CASSKDGVDYEQYF. CDR3 sequence (DNA): TGTGCCAGCAGCAAGGACGGGGTTGACTACGAGCAGTACTTC.

V usage is TRBV29-1 and J usage is TRBJ1-3; 8 nucleotides align to TRBD1. The CDR3 contains 14 residues. After removal of 6 bases from V and 4 bases from J, the junction contained 8 bases not matched to a gene. Looked up from germline, CDR1 is SQVTM and CDR2 is ANQGSEA. The DNA for the CDR3 is TGCAGCGTCCGAAGAACAGGGGGGGGAAACACCATATATTTT. This encodes CSVRRTGGGNTIYF.

The chain joins TRBV6-2 or TRBV6-3 to TRBJ2-7; no reliable D call. Germline values: CDR1 MNHEY, CDR2 SVGEGT. V lost 2 bases, J lost 6 bases, and 5 bases lay in between. This CDR3 has 11 amino acids. The CDR3 protein is CASSYGSEQYF. The CDR3 nucleotides read TGTGCCAGCAGTTACGGCAGCGAGCAGTACTTC.

The chain carries TRBV3-1 (or the pseudogene TRBV3-2) and TRBJ2-2; 10 bases line up with TRBD1. The CDR3 loop spans 15 amino acids. Germline values: CDR1 LGHDT, CDR2 YNNKEL (reference sequence). Germline trimming cut 4 bases from V and 7 bases from J; bases unmatched to any gene: 6. For the CDR3, the DNA is TGTGCCAGCAGCCCGAGGGACAGGGGCGTCGGGGAGCTGTTTTTT. Its translation: CASSPRDRGVGELFF.

This clone was detected only once. The rearrangement links TRBV7-9 to TRBJ2-3; tentative D call: TRBD2 (6 bases). CDR3 size: 15 residues. V was cut by 1 base and J by 5 bases, with 13 bases left in between. Germline assignment: CDR1 SEHNR and CDR2 FQNEAQ (reference sequence). The DNA for the CDR3 is TGTGCCAGCAGCTTAGTAGGGCAGGGACTAGATACGCAGTATTTT. The encoded protein is CASSLVGQGLDTQYF.

The rearrangement joins TRBV7-2 to TRBJ2-1; D possibly corresponds to TRBD1 (5 bases). V shed 0 bases and J shed 5 bases, with 14 bases lying between them. Germline CDR1 SGHTA, CDR2 FQGNSA. The CDR3 consists of 16 residues. For the CDR3, the DNA is TGTGCCAGCAGCTTAGCGCGGACAATTTACGACAATGAGCAGTTCTTC. Translated, it gives CASSLARTIYDNEQFF.

The table lists this clone with a few counts. CDR3 region: CASSSPGTSGPEQYF. CDR3 sequence (DNA): TGTGCCAGCAGTTCTCCCGGGACTAGCGGCCCCGAGCAGTACTTC. This sequence joins TRBV6-6 and TRBJ2-7; TRBD2 matches at 11 bases. CDR1 is MNHNY and CDR2 is SVGAGI in the germline V gene (reference sequence). V dropped 4 bases and J dropped 6; count of bases not matched to a gene: 8. This CDR3 region has 15 residues.

This clone was counted only a few times. The rearrangement links TRBV28 to TRBJ1-6; 9 bases align to TRBD1. Trimming cost V 5 bases and J 7 bases; bases outside gene matches: 3. The CDR3 is made up of 14 amino acids. The germline V gene encodes CDR1 MDHEN and CDR2 SYDVKM. The chain's CDR3 is CASSPGQGNSPLHF. CDR3 in DNA: TGTGCCAGCAGTCCGGGACAGGGAAATTCACCCCTCCACTTT.